The 14 T cell receptor beta chains in this list originate from one sample, sequenced in a study of blood T cell repertoires in COVID-19. Here immunoSEQ multiplex PCR was the method, and the copy in TCRdb shows in-frame clones only, minus some. The repertoire includes under 300,000 clones, around 85% of them detected once, and 6.2% sits in the top ten. The sequenced sample consisted of peripheral blood. These receptor sequences come from a man aged 55 to 70 with acute or convalescent COVID-19.

The CDR3 DNA reads TGTGCCAGCAGCTCCGGCAGGGGGAACACTGAAGCTTTCTTT. Translated: CASSSGRGNTEAFF. This chain connects TRBV3-1 (or the pseudogene TRBV3-2) to TRBJ1-1, with a tentative D call TRBD1 (6 bases). Germline V lookup: CDR1 LGHDT, CDR2 YNNKEL (reference sequence). This CDR3 region has 14 residues. The V end lost 5 bases, the J end lost 1 base, and 11 bases lay between the germline ends.

The rearrangement joins TRBV9 to TRBJ2-1; 10 positions match TRBD2. The length of the CDR3 is 16 residues. Germline assignment: CDR1 SGDLS and CDR2 YYNGEE. Trimming removed 3 bases from V and 2 bases from J; junction bases left unmatched: 5. The CDR3 DNA is TGTGCCAGCAGCGCAGGACTAGCGGAGGCCTACAATGAGCAGTTCTTC. It codes for CASSAGLAEAYNEQFF.

V is TRBV28 and J is TRBJ2-1; maybe TRBD2 (6 bases). V lost 4 bases to trimming and J lost 0 bases, with 13 bases between them. Germline V gene data show CDR1 as MDHEN and CDR2 as SYDVKM. The CDR3 length is 16 residues. CDR3 nucleotide sequence: TGTGCCAGCAGTTCCCATAGCGGCCCCTCCTACAATGAGCAGTTCTTC. Amino acid sequence: CASSSHSGPSYNEQFF.

This rearrangement joins TRBV2 to TRBJ1-2, with D possibly TRBD1 on 5 matching bases. The CDR3 contains 12 residues. Trimming took off 4 bases at V and 3 bases at J, with 6 bases between the two ends. The germline CDR1 and CDR2 sequences are SNHLY and FYNNEI. The CDR3 is CASSVRDYGYTF. CDR3 DNA: TGTGCCAGCAGTGTCAGGGACTATGGCTACACCTTC.

This chain connects TRBV28 to TRBJ1-2; 10 bases agree with TRBD1. CDR1 and CDR2 from the germline V gene are MDHEN and SYDVKM. CDR3 length: 15 residues. With V trimmed by 7 bases and J by 4 bases, 9 bases remained unmatched. CDR3: CASTGTGAGRYGYTF. As DNA, the CDR3 is TGTGCCAGCACCGGGACAGGGGCAGGGCGCTATGGCTACACCTTC.

V and J are TRBV4-3 and TRBJ2-7, with 10 bases aligning to TRBD1. The germline CDR1 and CDR2 sequences are LGHNA and YSLEER. The CDR3 spans 16 residues. V trimming: 0 bases; J trimming: 1 base; junction bases outside the gene matches: 3. The CDR3 protein is CASSQDWDRGSYEQYF. CDR3 nucleotide sequence: TGCGCCAGCAGCCAAGATTGGGACAGGGGTTCCTACGAGCAGTACTTC.

V gene TRBV7-2 combines with J gene TRBJ2-1, with D uncertain. Per the germline V gene, CDR1 is SGHTA and CDR2 is FQGNSA. The CDR3 is 14 residues long. V was shortened by 1 base and J by 9 bases, with 13 bases between the two germline ends. The CDR3 bases are TGTGCCAGCAGCTTAGTAAACCTGCGAGGTGAGCAGTTCTTC. As protein: CASSLVNLRGEQFF. The full variable domain, with the rest looked up from reference TRBV7-2 and TRBJ2-1, is GAGVSQSPSNKVTEKGKDVELRCDPISGHTALYWYRQSLGQGLEFLIYFQGNSAPDKSGLPSDRFSAERTGGSVSTLTIQRTQQEDSAVYLCASSLVNLRGEQFFGPGTRLTVL.

The CDR3 DNA reads TGTGCCAGCTCACGAGACGACAGGGAATATGAGCAGTTCTTC. Protein product: CASSRDDREYEQFF. V usage is TRBV18 and J usage is TRBJ2-1, with TRBD1 matching over 7 bases. After removal of 4 bases from V and 8 bases from J, the junction contained 8 bases not matched to a gene. In germline, CDR1 is KGHSH, CDR2 LQKENI. CDR3 length equals 14 residues. The full variable domain, completed using reference TRBV18 and TRBJ2-1, is NAGVMQNPRHLVRRRGQEARLRCSPMKGHSHVYWYRQLPEEGLKFMVYLQKENIIDESGMPKERFSAEFPKEGPSILRIQQVVRGDSAAYFCASSRDDREYEQFFGPGTRLTVL.

V gene TRBV7-9 combines with J gene TRBJ2-5; the match to TRBD1 covers 8 bases. This CDR3 has 17 residues. Trimming took 5 bases from V and 2 from J; bases not matched to a gene: 13. Per germline, CDR1 SEHNR and CDR2 FQNEAQ (reference sequence). The CDR3 region is CASSEYGQGAKQETQYF. The CDR3 bases are TGTGCCAGCAGCGAATATGGACAGGGAGCGAAACAAGAGACCCAGTACTTC.

The chain combines TRBV30 with TRBJ1-1; D ambiguous. CDR1 is GTSNPN, CDR2 SVGIG, per germline (reference sequence). This CDR3 region has 14 residues. The V end was cut by 3 bases, the J end by 0 bases, with 11 bases between. The CDR3 DNA is TGTGCCTGGAGGGAGTACGCCCTGAACACTGAAGCTTTCTTT. Translating it yields CAWREYALNTEAFF.

This clone was counted between two and nine times. The chain uses TRBV28 and TRBJ1-1; D is perhaps TRBD1 (6 bases). Germline V gene lookup returns CDR1 MDHEN and CDR2 SYDVKM. Trimming took off 6 bases at V and 7 bases at J, with 12 bases between the two ends. This CDR3 has 12 residues. In nucleotides, the CDR3 is TGTGCCAGCAGCACAGACAGGTTTGAAGCTTTCTTT. Translation gives CASSTDRFEAFF.

The chain has TRBV12-5 and TRBJ1-6, with a weak D call TRBD1 (6 bases). The germline V gene has CDR1 LGHNT and CDR2 FRNRAP. V was cut by 1 base and J by 11 bases, with 12 bases left in between. The CDR3 runs 14 residues. CDR3 loop: CASGLGQARPPLHF. DNA of the CDR3: TGTGCTAGTGGTTTGGGACAGGCCCGACCACCCCTCCACTTT.

This sequence joins TRBV19 and TRBJ2-2; 10 bases are shared with TRBD2. V lost 0 bases, J lost 5 bases, and 0 bases stayed unmatched. CDR1 and CDR2 (germline): LNHDA, SQIVND (reference sequence). CDR3 length: 15 amino acids. CDR3 loop: CASSIETSGTGELFF. The CDR3 nucleotides read TGTGCCAGTAGTATAGAGACTAGCGGGACCGGGGAGCTGTTTTTT.

The chain combines TRBV28 with TRBJ1-4; the match to TRBD1 covers 9 bases. From germline, CDR1 is MDHEN and CDR2 SYDVKM. J was trimmed by 8 bases and V by 4 bases; bases with no gene match: 11. The CDR3 consists of 16 residues. The CDR3 region has the DNA TGTGCCAGCAGTTCGGGACAGGGAGGGGGTCGGGAAAAACTGTTTTTT. Amino acids: CASSSGQGGGREKLFF. Supplemented by reference TRBV28 and TRBJ1-4, the full variable domain reads DVKVTQSSRYLVKRTGEKVFLECVQDMDHENMFWYRQDPGLGLRLIYFSYDVKMKEKGDIPEGYSVSREKKERFSLILESASTNQTSMYLCASSSGQGGGREKLFFGSGTQLSVL.